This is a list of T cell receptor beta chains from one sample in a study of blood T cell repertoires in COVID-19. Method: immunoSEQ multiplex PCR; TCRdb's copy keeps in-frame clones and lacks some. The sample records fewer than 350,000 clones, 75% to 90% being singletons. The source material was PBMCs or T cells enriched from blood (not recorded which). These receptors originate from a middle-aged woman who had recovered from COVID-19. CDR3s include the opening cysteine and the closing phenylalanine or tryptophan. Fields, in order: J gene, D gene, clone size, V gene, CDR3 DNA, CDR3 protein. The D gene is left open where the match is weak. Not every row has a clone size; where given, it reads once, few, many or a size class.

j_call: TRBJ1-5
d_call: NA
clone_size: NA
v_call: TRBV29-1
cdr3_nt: TGCAGCGCCCAGGGGCCTCAGCCCCAGCATTTT
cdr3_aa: CSAQGPQPQHF

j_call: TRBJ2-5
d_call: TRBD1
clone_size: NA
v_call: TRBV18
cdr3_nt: TGTGCCAGCTCACCAGGCAGGGGGCTTCAAGAGACCCAGTACTTC
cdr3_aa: CASSPGRGLQETQYF

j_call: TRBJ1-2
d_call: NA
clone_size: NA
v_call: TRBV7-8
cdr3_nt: TGTGCCAGCAGCCCAGTCTATGGCTACACCTTC
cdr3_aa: CASSPVYGYTF

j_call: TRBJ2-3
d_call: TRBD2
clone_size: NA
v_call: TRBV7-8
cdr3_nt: TGTGCCAGCAGCTTGGCCGTCGGCGGGGGGGGAGATACGCAGTATTTT
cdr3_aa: CASSLAVGGGGDTQYF

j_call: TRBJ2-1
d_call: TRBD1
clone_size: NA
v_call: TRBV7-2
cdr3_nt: TGTGCCAGCAGCTCAAACAGGGGGCAGTTCTTC
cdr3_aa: CASSSNRGQFF

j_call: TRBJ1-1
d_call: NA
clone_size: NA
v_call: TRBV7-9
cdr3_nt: TGTGCCAGCAGCTTTAGGGGGGAAGCTTTCTTT
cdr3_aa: CASSFRGEAFF

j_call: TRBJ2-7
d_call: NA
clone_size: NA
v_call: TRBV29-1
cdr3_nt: TGCAGCGTTGGGCAGGCTGACGAGCAGTACTTC
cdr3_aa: CSVGQADEQYF

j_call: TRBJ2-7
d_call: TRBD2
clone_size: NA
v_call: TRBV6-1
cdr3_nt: TGTGCCAGCAGTGAAGGAGAAATAGCGGGGCACTACGAGCAGTACTTC
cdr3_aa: CASSEGEIAGHYEQYF

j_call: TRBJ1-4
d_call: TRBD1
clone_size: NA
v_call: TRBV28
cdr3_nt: TGTGCCAGCAGCGAGACAGGGTCCAGGAGTTCGAAACTGTTTTTT
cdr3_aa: CASSETGSRSSKLFF

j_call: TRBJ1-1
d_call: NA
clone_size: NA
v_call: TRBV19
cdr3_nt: TGTGCCAGTAGCCAGACAGAGTACACTGAAGCTTTCTTT
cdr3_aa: CASSQTEYTEAFF

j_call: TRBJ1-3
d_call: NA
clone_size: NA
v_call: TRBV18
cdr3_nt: TGTGCCAGCTCACCCGGGACTGGAAACACCATATATTTT
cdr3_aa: CASSPGTGNTIYF

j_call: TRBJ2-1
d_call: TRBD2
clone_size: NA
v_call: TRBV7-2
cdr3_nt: TGTGCCAGCAGCCCTAGCGGGAGGGATATTAGTGAGCAGTTCTTC
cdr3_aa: CASSPSGRDISEQFF

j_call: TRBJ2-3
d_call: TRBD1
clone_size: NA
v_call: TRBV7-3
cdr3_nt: TGTGCCAGCAGCTTAACCCCGACCGGGACAGGGAGCACAGATACGCAGTATTTT
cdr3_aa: CASSLTPTGTGSTDTQYF

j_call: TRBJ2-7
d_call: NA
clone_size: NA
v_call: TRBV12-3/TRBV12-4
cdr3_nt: TGTGCCAGCAGTTTGGCCAGCTACGAGCAGTACTTC
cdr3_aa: CASSLASYEQYF

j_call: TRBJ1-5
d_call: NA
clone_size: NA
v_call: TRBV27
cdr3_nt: TGTGCCAGCAGTCTGCGATGGGGGCAGGGAAGTCAGCCCCAGCATTTT
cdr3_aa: CASSLRWGQGSQPQHF

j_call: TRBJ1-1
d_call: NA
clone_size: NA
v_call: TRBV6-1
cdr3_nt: TGTGCCAGCAGTTTTCAGAACACTGAAGCTTTCTTT
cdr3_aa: CASSFQNTEAFF

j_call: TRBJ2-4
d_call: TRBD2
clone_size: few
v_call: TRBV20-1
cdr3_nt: TGCAGTGCTAGTCCCGGCGCGGGGGTTGGTAACATTCAGTACTTC
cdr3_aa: CSASPGAGVGNIQYF

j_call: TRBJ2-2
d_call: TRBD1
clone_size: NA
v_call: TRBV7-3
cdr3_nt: TGTGCCAGCAGCTTAAGAGGGACAGGGGTTGCCGGGGAGCTGTTTTTT
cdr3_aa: CASSLRGTGVAGELFF

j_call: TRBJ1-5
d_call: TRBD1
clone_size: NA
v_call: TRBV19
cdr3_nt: TGTGCCAGTAGTATAGACGACAGGGGACTTCAGCCCCAGCATTTT
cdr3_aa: CASSIDDRGLQPQHF

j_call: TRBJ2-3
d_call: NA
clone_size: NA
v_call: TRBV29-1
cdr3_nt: TGCAGCGGAGCCTCTGGCACAGATACGCAGTATTTT
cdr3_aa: CSGASGTDTQYF

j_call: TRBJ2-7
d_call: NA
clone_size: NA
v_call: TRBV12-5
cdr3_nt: TGTGCTAGTGGTTTGCTGGGGCAAAGCGACGAGCAGTACTTC
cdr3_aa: CASGLLGQSDEQYF

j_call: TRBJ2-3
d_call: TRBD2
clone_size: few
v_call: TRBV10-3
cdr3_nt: TGTGCCATCAGGGGGACTACTGGCGAGGTTTTGGATACGCAGTATTTT
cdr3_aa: CAIRGTTGEVLDTQYF

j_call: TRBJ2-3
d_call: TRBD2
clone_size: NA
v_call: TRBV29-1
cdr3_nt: TGCAGCGTTGAAGATCATCGGGGGGCAGATACGCAGTATTTT
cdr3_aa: CSVEDHRGADTQYF

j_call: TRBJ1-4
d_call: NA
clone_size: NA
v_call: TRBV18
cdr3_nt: TGTGCCAGCTCAGCCACAGGGCCTGCAACTAATGAAAAACTGTTTTTT
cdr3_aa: CASSATGPATNEKLFF

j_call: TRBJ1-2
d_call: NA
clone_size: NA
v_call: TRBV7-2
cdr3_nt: TGTGCCAGCAGCTTACCCAGTTTCTATGGCTACACCTTC
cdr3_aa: CASSLPSFYGYTF

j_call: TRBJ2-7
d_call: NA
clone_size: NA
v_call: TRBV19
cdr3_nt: TGTGCCTCCTCCCCCCGGGGGGCGTGGGAGCAGTACTTC
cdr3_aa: CASSPRGAWEQYF

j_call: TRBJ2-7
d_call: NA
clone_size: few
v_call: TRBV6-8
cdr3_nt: TGTGCCAGCCACGAGCAGGGTGCTTACGAGCAGTACTTC
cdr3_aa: CASHEQGAYEQYF

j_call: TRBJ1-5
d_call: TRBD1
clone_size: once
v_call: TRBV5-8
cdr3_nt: TGTGCCAGCAGCTTGGTGACAGGGTATTATCAGCCCCAGCATTTT
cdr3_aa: CASSLVTGYYQPQHF

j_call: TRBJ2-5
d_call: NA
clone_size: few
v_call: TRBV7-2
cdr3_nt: TGTGCCAGCAGCGCCCGGGACACGGGGACCCAGTACTTC
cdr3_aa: CASSARDTGTQYF

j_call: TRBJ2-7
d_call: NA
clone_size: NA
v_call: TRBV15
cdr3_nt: TGTGCCACCAGCAGAACTTCCGAGTCCTACGAGCAGTACTTC
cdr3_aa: CATSRTSESYEQYF

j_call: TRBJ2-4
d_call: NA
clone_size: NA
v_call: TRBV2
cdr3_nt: TGTGCCATGAAACAGTACCCGGACAGAGCACGAAACATTCAGTACTTC
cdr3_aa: CAMKQYPDRARNIQYF

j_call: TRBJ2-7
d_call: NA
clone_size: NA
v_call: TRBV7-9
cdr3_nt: TGTGCCAGCAGCTCCCTCTTATCCTACGAGCAGTACTTC
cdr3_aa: CASSSLLSYEQYF